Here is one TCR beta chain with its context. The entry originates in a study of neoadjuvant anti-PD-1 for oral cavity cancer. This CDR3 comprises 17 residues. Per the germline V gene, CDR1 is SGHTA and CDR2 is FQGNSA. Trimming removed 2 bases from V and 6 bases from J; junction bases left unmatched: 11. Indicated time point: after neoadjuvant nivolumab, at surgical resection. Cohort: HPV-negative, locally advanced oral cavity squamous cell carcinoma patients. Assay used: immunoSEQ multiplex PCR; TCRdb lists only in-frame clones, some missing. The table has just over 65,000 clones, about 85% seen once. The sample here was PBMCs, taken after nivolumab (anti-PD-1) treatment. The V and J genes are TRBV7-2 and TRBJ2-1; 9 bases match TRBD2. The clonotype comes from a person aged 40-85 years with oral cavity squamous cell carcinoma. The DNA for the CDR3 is TGTGCCAGCAGCTTAAAAACCCTAGCGGGATGGGGCAATGAGCAGTTCTTC. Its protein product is CASSLKTLAGWGNEQFF.